A single sample gave rise to the 11 T cell receptor beta chains below, sequenced in a study of T cells after posttransplantation cyclophosphamide. Here immunoSEQ multiplex PCR was the method, and the copy in TCRdb shows in-frame clones only, minus some. The repertoire consists of 25,000 to 30,000 clones, none detected only once. The material sequenced was PBMCs. All receptors come from a woman in her fifties or sixties in good health, CMV-negative, and a related stem cell transplant donor.

This clone was recorded many times. The rearrangement joins TRBV12-3 or TRBV12-4 to TRBJ2-1, with 9 bases identical to TRBD2. The CDR3 runs to 14 residues. V was pared by 6 bases and J by 9 bases, with 9 bases of the junction left unmatched. The CDR3 DNA reads TGTGCCAGCAGGCCTGCGGGGGGGCCGGGTGAGCAGTTCTTC. Translation gives CASRPAGGPGEQFF.

This clone was counted ten times or more. The chain links TRBV2 to TRBJ2-1, with D possibly matching TRBD2 (6 bases). CDR1 SNHLY and CDR2 FYNNEI come from the germline V gene. The V gene lost 6 bases and the J gene lost 6 bases, with 21 bases spanning the gap. The CDR3 totals 16 residues. CDR3: CASRVLISLATNEQFF. In DNA, the CDR3 is TGTGCCAGCAGAGTACTCATATCACTAGCAACCAATGAGCAGTTCTTC. Using reference TRBV2 and TRBJ2-1 for the parts outside the CDR3, the full variable domain is EPEVTQTPSHQVTQMGQEVILRCVPISNHLYFYWYRQILGQKVEFLVSFYNNEISEKSEIFDDQFSVERPDGSNFTLKIRSTKLEDSAMYFCASRVLISLATNEQFFGPGTRLTVL.

This clone has a handful of counts. The chain has TRBV5-1 and TRBJ2-4; tentatively, D is TRBD2 (5 bases). CDR1 and CDR2 from the germline V gene are SGHRS and YFSETQ. V was cut by 0 bases and J by 6 bases, with 13 bases left in between. CDR3 length: 15 amino acids. CDR3: CASSLGGSKSNIQYF. The CDR3 DNA reads as TGCGCCAGCAGCTTGGGAGGGTCGAAGTCAAACATTCAGTACTTC.

At least ten counts were recorded for this clone. The CDR3 sequence: CASSIGDSRIYGYTF. The CDR3 bases are TGTGCCAGTAGTATAGGGGACAGCAGAATCTATGGCTACACCTTC. The V call is TRBV19, the J call TRBJ1-2, with 7 nucleotides matching TRBD1. Germline V gives CDR1 LNHDA, CDR2 SQIVND (reference sequence). Germline trimming cut 1 base from V and 4 bases from J; bases unmatched to any gene: 6. The CDR3 consists of 15 residues.

Many counts were recorded for this clone. The chain is built from TRBV30 and TRBJ1-1; the D gene is possibly TRBD1 (5 bases). The germline CDR1 and CDR2 sequences are GTSNPN and SVGIG (reference sequence). The V end was cut by 4 bases, the J end by 1 base, with 10 bases between. The CDR3 has 13 residues. CDR3 nucleotides: TGTGCCTGGAAGAGGGGATCGAACACTGAAGCTTTCTTT. Its translation is CAWKRGSNTEAFF.

This clone appeared many times. The chain recombines TRBV16 with TRBJ1-1, with a possible D match to TRBD1 (6 bases). Trimming shortened V by 4 bases and J by 4 bases, and 16 bases separated the two germline ends. The germline gives CDR1 KGHSY, CDR2 FQNENV. The CDR3 totals 15 residues. Here the CDR3 reads CASSRQVGLGTEAFF. DNA of the CDR3: TGTGCCAGCAGCCGACAGGTTGGATTGGGCACTGAAGCTTTCTTT. Variable domain in full (rest from reference TRBV16 and TRBJ1-1): GEEVAQTPKHLVRGEGQKAKLYCAPIKGHSYVFWYQQVLKNEFKFLISFQNENVFDETGMPKERFSAKCLPNSPCSLEIQATKLEDSAVYFCASSRQVGLGTEAFFGQGTRLTVV.

This clone was observed many times. The J gene is TRBJ2-7, the V gene TRBV7-2; TRBD2 is a possible D gene (6 bases). V was trimmed by 8 bases and J by 2 bases, leaving 10 bases between them. CDR1 is SGHTA and CDR2 is FQGNSA in the germline V gene. This CDR3 contains 12 residues. The CDR3 DNA reads TGTGCCAGCCGGGACTCCGCCTACGAGCAGTACTTC. Translation gives CASRDSAYEQYF.

The sample holds many counts of this clone. The chain employs TRBV5-6 and TRBJ2-4; TRBD2 matches 12 bases. V was clipped by 6 bases and J by 0 bases; unmatched bases: 7. CDR3 length: 17 amino acids. CDR1 SGHDT and CDR2 YYEEEE come from the germline V gene. The CDR3 bases are TGTGCCAGCATCCTAGCGGGAGGGATACTAGCCAAAAACATTCAGTACTTC. This codes for CASILAGGILAKNIQYF. Complete variable domain (other parts from reference TRBV5-6 and TRBJ2-4): DAGVTQSPTHLIKTRGQQVTLRCSPKSGHDTVSWYQQALGQGPQFIFQYYEEEERQRGNFPDRFSGHQFPNYSSELNVNALLLGDSALYLCASILAGGILAKNIQYFGAGTRLSVL.

This clone came up a few times. The chain joins TRBV6-5 to TRBJ2-5; the D gene is possibly TRBD2 (5 bases). The V end was cut by 2 bases, the J end by 5 bases, with 12 bases between. Germline CDR1 MNHEY, CDR2 SVGAGI. This CDR3 has 14 amino acids. Written as DNA, the CDR3 is TGTGCCAGCAGTTACCCTCGCACGGGGGAGACCCAGTACTTC. It encodes CASSYPRTGETQYF.

This clone was seen many times. The chain combines TRBV7-3 with TRBJ2-7; maybe TRBD2 (5 bases). Trimming cost V 2 bases and J 5 bases, with 16 bases left between them. CDR1 and CDR2 from the germline V gene are SGHTA and FQGTGA. The CDR3 length is 15 residues. This CDR3 reads CASSLGGQELDEQYF. DNA for the CDR3: TGTGCCAGCAGCTTAGGCGGGCAGGAGTTGGACGAGCAGTACTTC. The full variable domain, rest sourced from reference TRBV7-3 and TRBJ2-7, is GAGVSQTPSNKVTEKGKYVELRCDPISGHTALYWYRQSLGQGPEFLIYFQGTGAADDSGLPNDRFFAVRPEGSVSTLKIQRTERGDSAVYLCASSLGGQELDEQYFGPGTRLTVT.

The chain employs TRBV7-2 and TRBJ2-7; a possible D gene is TRBD1 (6 bases). V shed 1 base and J shed 0 bases, with 13 bases lying between them. Per the germline V gene, CDR1 is SGHTA and CDR2 is FQGNSA. The CDR3 runs to 16 residues. The CDR3 DNA is TGTGCCAGCAGCTTAGGAGGGGGATTGAGCTCCTACGAGCAGTACTTC. Protein sequence: CASSLGGGLSSYEQYF.